Listed below are T cell receptor beta chains from one sample, sequenced in a study of blood T cell repertoires in COVID-19. The assay was immunoSEQ multiplex PCR, and TCRdb's table has in-frame clones only and misses some. This table has under 200,000 clones, roughly 84% appearing once. The sample comprised peripheral blood. The source is a man aged 18 to 35 with active or convalescent COVID-19. The CDR3 runs from the conserved cysteine through the conserved F or W. The D gene is left open where the match is weak. Clone size, where shown, is once, few, many, or a class for clones that have expanded.

>TRBV19|TRBJ2-7|few|-
TGTGCCAGTAGTGAGGGCCCTGGGAACGAGCAGTACTTC
CASSEGPGNEQYF
>TRBV6-1|TRBJ1-1|-|TRBD1
TGTGCCAGCAGTGCAGGTTCGGGACAGGGACCCTACAACACTGAAGCTTTCTTT
CASSAGSGQGPYNTEAFF
>TRBV11-2|TRBJ1-1|-|TRBD1
TGTGCCAGCAGCCCGGACAGGGGCATAAATGAAGCTTTCTTT
CASSPDRGINEAFF
>TRBV3-1/TRBV3-2|TRBJ1-2|-|TRBD1
TGTGCCAGCAGCCAACGGACAGGGGGCGCGTCCGGCTACACCTTC
CASSQRTGGASGYTF
>TRBV7-9|TRBJ1-3|once|-
TGTGCCAGCAGCACTGACAGTCCGAGCTCTGGAAACACCATATATTTT
CASSTDSPSSGNTIYF
>TRBV21-1|TRBJ2-7|-|-
TGTGCCAGCAGCCCCCCCAGGAGGGTCTCCTACGAGCAGTACTTC
CASSPPRRVSYEQYF
>TRBV6-2/TRBV6-3|TRBJ2-1|few|TRBD2
TGTGCCAGCAGTTTTTCGCTAGCGGGAGTACGCAATGAGCAGTTCTTC
CASSFSLAGVRNEQFF
>TRBV7-2|TRBJ2-5|-|-
TGTGCCAGCAGCTTCTATCAAGAGACCCAGTACTTC
CASSFYQETQYF
>TRBV3-1/TRBV3-2|TRBJ1-2|-|-
TGTGCCAGCAGCCAATCGCCGACAGCTTCGTATGGCTACACCTTC
CASSQSPTASYGYTF
>TRBV6-4|TRBJ2-2|-|-
TGTGCCAGCAGTGATACGGGACTGCTCAACACCGGGGAGCTGTTTTTT
CASSDTGLLNTGELFF
>TRBV27|TRBJ1-1|-|TRBD1
TGTGCCAGCAGACCCAGGGGGGAAGGGGACACTGAAGCTTTCTTT
CASRPRGEGDTEAFF
>TRBV11-3|TRBJ2-2|-|TRBD1
TGTGCCAGCAGCCGCCACGGGACAGGGAGGAACACCGGGGAGCTGTTTTTT
CASSRHGTGRNTGELFF
>TRBV7-2|TRBJ1-2|-|-
TGTGCCAGCAGCTTGCATAAGGGGAACTATGGCTACACCTTC
CASSLHKGNYGYTF
>TRBV20-1|TRBJ2-4|many|TRBD2
TGCGGAGCGGGAGGGCCAAACATTCAGTACTTC
CGAGGPNIQYF
>TRBV5-1|TRBJ1-2|-|-
TGCGCCAGCAGCTTTGCAGGGGAGACTTATGGCTACACCTTC
CASSFAGETYGYTF